The clone carrying this T cell receptor beta chain was picked up a small number of times. Germline CDR1 is MDHEN and CDR2 is SYDVKM. Trimming left V 6 bases short and J 0 bases short, with 15 bases between. The CDR3 is 16 residues long. This sample is drawn from a study of blood T cells in healthy people across ages. With a J-beta primer mix and a sample-barcoded 5' primer, a second PCR ran about 7 to 12 cycles. TCRdb re-called the 5' RACE reads with MiXCR, one entry per CDR3 protein. Of around 1,000,000 distinct CDR3 sequences in the sample, roughly 24% are singletons; the top ten hold less than 0.75%. The data also belong to a second study, concerning T cells of mothers and their children. From that paper: Detection of persistent microchimeric T cell clones did not occur.

Sequenced input: blood. The TCR comes from a girl under 10 years old in good health. This chain joins TRBV28 and TRBJ2-1, with D hard to call. The DNA for the CDR3 is TGTGCCAGCAGCGCACACGAAGCAAGCTCCTACAATGAGCAGTTCTTC. Its translation is CASSAHEASSYNEQFF. The full variable domain, in which reference TRBV28 and TRBJ2-1 provide the parts outside the CDR3, is DVKVTQSSRYLVKRTGEKVFLECVQDMDHENMFWYRQDPGLGLRLIYFSYDVKMKEKGDIPEGYSVSREKKERFSLILESASTNQTSMYLCASSAHEASSYNEQFFGPGTRLTVL.